The 27 T cell receptor beta chains below were found in one sample sequenced in a study of T cell responses to AZD1222 COVID-19 vaccine. The method was immunoSEQ multiplex PCR; TCRdb's version includes in-frame clones alone and lacks a portion of them. The table lists roughly 120,000 clones, around 92% of them singletons. Here the sequenced sample was peripheral blood, taken on day 0 of AZD1222 vaccination. These receptors originate from an adult in good health.

The chain is built from TRBV25-1 and TRBJ2-1; D unclear. Germline values: CDR1 MGHDK, CDR2 SYGVNS. The V gene lost 5 bases and the J gene lost 6 bases, with 14 bases spanning the gap. CDR3 size: 14 residues. The CDR3 reads CASSNEGSVNEQFF. The CDR3 DNA reads TGTGCCAGCAGTAACGAAGGATCGGTCAATGAGCAGTTCTTC.

Only a few counts were recorded for this clone. The rearrangement uses TRBV7-8 and TRBJ2-3; a possible D gene is TRBD1 (5 bases). This CDR3 spans 14 amino acids. V was shortened by 0 bases and J by 4 bases, with 8 bases between the two germline ends. Germline V lookup: CDR1 SGHVS, CDR2 FQNEAQ. The CDR3 loop is CASSLAPGSDTQYF. The CDR3 DNA sequence: TGTGCCAGCAGCTTAGCGCCAGGGTCAGATACGCAGTATTTT.

V usage is TRBV3-1 (or the pseudogene TRBV3-2) and J usage is TRBJ1-1; a weak D match, TRBD1 (6 bases). Germline V CDR1 and CDR2: LGHDT, YNNKEL (reference sequence). CDR3 length: 14 amino acids. Trimming cost V 5 bases and J 4 bases, with 14 bases left between them. Here the CDR3 DNA reads TGTGCCAGCAGCTTTGACAGGCGGACCACTGAAGCTTTCTTT. Translation gives CASSFDRRTTEAFF.

The rearrangement links TRBV3-1 (or the pseudogene TRBV3-2) to TRBJ2-3, with D perhaps TRBD2 (5 bases). The CDR3 loop spans 14 amino acids. Germline V gene lookup returns CDR1 LGHDT and CDR2 YNNKEL (reference sequence). V was cut by 5 bases and J by 1 base, with 10 bases left in between. The CDR3 is CASSAGLGTDTQYF. CDR3 in DNA: TGTGCCAGCAGCGCGGGCCTCGGCACAGATACGCAGTATTTT.

The table lists this clone with a few counts. This chain uses TRBV3-1 (or the pseudogene TRBV3-2) with TRBJ2-7; TRBD2 agrees at 8 bases. CDR1 is LGHDT, CDR2 YNNKEL, per germline (reference sequence). The CDR3 runs to 15 residues. Trimming cost V 0 bases and J 2 bases; bases outside gene matches: 3. Here the CDR3 DNA reads TGTGCCAGCAGCCAAGAGACGGGAGGGCCCTACGAGCAGTACTTC. This sequence encodes CASSQETGGPYEQYF.

The V gene is TRBV11-2, the J gene TRBJ1-4, with a tentative D call TRBD1 (5 bases). The CDR3 contains 15 residues. Trimming cost V 6 bases and J 5 bases, with 16 bases left between them. Germline V gene sequence: CDR1 SGHAT, CDR2 FQNNGV. CDR3 DNA sequence: TGTGCCAGCAGTCTATGGGTGGGGCCGAATGAAAAACTGTTTTTT. It specifies CASSLWVGPNEKLFF.

This rearrangement joins TRBV10-3 to TRBJ1-2, with D perhaps TRBD1 (6 bases). The germline V and J ends were trimmed by 3 bases and 7 bases, with 21 bases remaining between them. The CDR3 is 16 amino acids. Germline CDR1 and CDR2: ENHRY and SYGVKD. The CDR3 DNA reads TGTGCCATCAGTGACCCTGTGGGGGGCGCGGAATTTGGCTACACCTTC. It yields the protein CAISDPVGGAEFGYTF.

V gene TRBV29-1 combines with J gene TRBJ1-4, with TRBD1 matching over 9 bases. V trimming: 5 bases; J trimming: 8 bases; junction bases outside the gene matches: 6. The CDR3 loop spans 13 amino acids. CDR1 and CDR2 (germline): SQVTM, ANQGSEA. CDR3 nucleotide sequence: TGCAGCGTTCCGGGACAGGGAGGCGAAAAACTGTTTTTT. Its translation: CSVPGQGGEKLFF.

This chain links TRBV2 with TRBJ1-5; D unresolved. Germline CDR1 SNHLY, CDR2 FYNNEI. Trimming cost V 11 bases and J 4 bases, with 12 bases left between them. The CDR3 has 12 amino acids. The CDR3 nucleotides are TGTGCCGGATCGGGGTTAAATCAGCCCCAGCATTTT. It specifies CAGSGLNQPQHF.

This clone showed up just once. The chain uses TRBV6-1 and TRBJ1-5, with D uncertain. The CDR3 is 12 amino acids. Germline CDR1 and CDR2: MNHNS and SASEGT. Trimming shortened V by 3 bases and J by 5 bases, and 5 bases separated the two germline ends. The CDR3 spells CASSDSYQPQHF. CDR3 DNA sequence: TGTGCCAGCAGTGACAGTTATCAGCCCCAGCATTTT.

V and J are TRBV18 and TRBJ1-6; D is unclear. The CDR3 extends over 15 amino acids. With 5 bases removed from V and 2 bases from J, the gap between germline ends came to 10 bases. CDR1 and CDR2 (germline): KGHSH, LQKENI. CDR3: CASSDGRTYNSPLHF. The CDR3 DNA is TGTGCCAGCTCAGACGGGCGAACCTATAATTCACCCCTCCACTTT.

This chain links TRBV28 with TRBJ1-3; TRBD1 agrees at 9 bases. The length of the CDR3 is 17 residues. Unmatched junction bases numbered 13, after V lost 5 bases and J lost 5 bases. Germline CDR1 MDHEN, CDR2 SYDVKM. The CDR3 spells CASSLPGTGGFRNTIYF. CDR3 bases: TGTGCCAGCAGTCTCCCTGGAACAGGGGGCTTTAGAAACACCATATATTTT.

This clone showed up just a few times. The chain combines TRBV10-3 with TRBJ2-7; D possibly corresponds to TRBD2 (6 bases). V was shortened by 2 bases and J by 2 bases, with 13 bases between the two germline ends. Germline CDR1 is ENHRY and CDR2 is SYGVKD. The CDR3 is 15 residues long. Here the CDR3 DNA reads TGTGCCATCAGTGAGCAAGGAGGGGCAGCCTACGAGCAGTACTTC. It specifies CAISEQGGAAYEQYF.

The chain recombines TRBV3-1 (or the pseudogene TRBV3-2) with TRBJ2-1; 11 bases map to TRBD2. Germline loops: CDR1 LGHDT, CDR2 YNNKEL (reference sequence). The CDR3 length is 17 residues. The J segment lost 4 bases and the V segment lost 7 bases, leaving 12 bases of the junction unmatched. CDR3 in amino acids: CASNQDRGLAEYNEQFF. The CDR3 nucleotides are TGTGCCAGCAACCAGGACAGGGGACTAGCGGAGTACAATGAGCAGTTCTTC.

This clone occurred a few times. This chain connects TRBV3-1 (or the pseudogene TRBV3-2) to TRBJ1-4, with 10 bases that match TRBD1. CDR1 LGHDT and CDR2 YNNKEL come from the germline V gene (reference sequence). This CDR3 has 19 amino acids. Trimming at V came to 2 bases and at J to 7 bases, leaving 16 bases not matched to a gene. As DNA, the CDR3 is TGTGCCAGCAGCCAAAAATCCCCCGGGACAGGGGCTTTTCGTGAAAAACTGTTTTTT. Translation: CASSQKSPGTGAFREKLFF.

The chain employs TRBV5-5 and TRBJ2-7; 7 nucleotides agree with TRBD1. Germline trimming cut 2 bases from V and 6 bases from J; bases unmatched to any gene: 8. The CDR3 sequence is 14 residues long. From germline, CDR1 is SGHKS and CDR2 YYEKEE (reference sequence). The CDR3 coding sequence is TGTGCCAGCAGCTTTTTAACAGGGGTTCGCGAGCAGTACTTC. It is translated as CASSFLTGVREQYF.

The V and J genes are TRBV19 and TRBJ1-6; 9 bases match TRBD1. J lost 1 base, V lost 10 bases, and 11 bases had no gene match. Germline-derived CDR1 and CDR2 are LNHDA and SQIVND (reference sequence). CDR3 length equals 17 residues. CDR3 DNA: TGTGCCACGCACCGCGGGACAGGGTATTCCTATAATTCACCCCTCCACTTT. As protein: CATHRGTGYSYNSPLHF.

The genes are TRBV5-1 and TRBJ1-1, with D perhaps TRBD1 (5 bases). Germline CDR1 reads SGHRS; CDR2 reads YFSETQ. V dropped 1 base and J dropped 1 base, with 8 bases sitting between them. The CDR3 totals 14 residues. DNA of the CDR3: TGCGCCAGCAGCTTGATGCAGGGGAACACTGAAGCTTTCTTT. Translating gives CASSLMQGNTEAFF.

This clone was observed many times. This chain uses TRBV2 with TRBJ1-4, with D perhaps TRBD1 (5 bases). Germline-derived CDR1 and CDR2 are SNHLY and FYNNEI. The CDR3 runs to 15 residues. The V end was cut by 4 bases, the J end by 0 bases, with 9 bases between. CDR3 protein: CASSGAGTTNEKLFF. The CDR3 DNA follows: TGTGCCAGCAGTGGGGCAGGGACAACTAATGAAAAACTGTTTTTT.

The V call is TRBV6-5, the J call TRBJ1-3; 8 bases map to TRBD1. The CDR3 sequence is 15 residues long. Germline loops: CDR1 MNHEY, CDR2 SVGAGI. The V segment lost 7 bases and the J segment 4 bases; nucleotides outside the gene matches: 9. CDR3 bases: TGTGCCAGCAAGACGACAGGGGATTACGGAAACACCATATATTTT. This sequence encodes CASKTTGDYGNTIYF.

The J gene is TRBJ2-5, the V gene TRBV19; 9 bases map to TRBD2. Germline V lookup: CDR1 LNHDA, CDR2 SQIVND (reference sequence). V lost 4 bases, J lost 3 bases, and 3 bases stayed unmatched. The CDR3 has 14 residues. CDR3 protein: CASSSSSGEETQYF. The DNA of the CDR3 is TGTGCCAGTAGTAGTTCTAGCGGGGAAGAGACCCAGTACTTC.

This clone was picked up one time. The V and J genes are TRBV12-5 and TRBJ1-5; no clear D. V was pared by 1 base and J by 0 bases, with 13 bases between. The CDR3 runs to 17 residues. Germline values: CDR1 LGHNT, CDR2 FRNRAP. The CDR3, as DNA: TGTGCTAGTGGTTTGGGGGCCGGGCGTGGTAGCAATCAGCCCCAGCATTTT. Translation: CASGLGAGRGSNQPQHF. Based on the CDR3 plus reference TRBV12-5 and TRBJ1-5, the full variable domain is DARVTQTPRHKVTEMGQEVTMRCQPILGHNTVFWYRQTMMQGLELLAYFRNRAPLDDSGMPKDRFSAEMPDATLATLKIQPSEPRDSAVYFCASGLGAGRGSNQPQHFGDGTRLSIL.

The chain employs TRBV7-9 and TRBJ2-1; 10 bases are a match to TRBD2. The CDR3 runs 15 residues. Germline V gene sequence: CDR1 SEHNR, CDR2 FQNEAQ (reference sequence). The ends lost 6 bases at V and 4 bases at J; junction bases unmatched: 6. CDR3 DNA: TGTGCCAGCAGGCACCTAGCGGGAGTATACAATGAGCAGTTCTTC. This translates into CASRHLAGVYNEQFF.

This rearrangement joins TRBV4-1 to TRBJ1-5, with D unresolved. This CDR3 is 15 amino acids long. Trimming left V 2 bases short and J 3 bases short, with 11 bases between. Germline CDR1 is MGHRA and CDR2 is YSYEKL. Here the CDR3 DNA reads TGCGCCAGCAGCCAATGGGCCACATCCAATCAGCCCCAGCATTTT. Amino acids: CASSQWATSNQPQHF.

This sequence joins TRBV6-1 and TRBJ2-1; D may correspond to TRBD1 or TRBD2 (5 bases each). Germline lookup yields CDR1 MNHNS and CDR2 SASEGT. CDR3 length equals 11 residues. V shed 1 base and J shed 14 bases, with 9 bases lying between them. The CDR3 DNA follows: TGTGCCAGCAGTGAAGGAGGGGTAGAGTTCTTC. Its protein product is CASSEGGVEFF.

The genes are TRBV5-1 and TRBJ2-3; 12 positions match TRBD2. The CDR3 sequence is 15 residues long. Germline V gene lookup returns CDR1 SGHRS and CDR2 YFSETQ. V gave up 0 bases and J gave up 5 bases; unmatched junction bases: 1. CDR3 coding DNA: TGCGCCAGCAGCTTGGGGACTAGCGGGGTAGATACGCAGTATTTT. This gives the protein CASSLGTSGVDTQYF.

This chain joins TRBV10-2 and TRBJ2-1; D is perhaps TRBD1 or TRBD2 (5 bases each). V was cut by 1 base and J by 1 base, with 8 bases left in between. CDR3 length: 15 residues. CDR1 WSHSY and CDR2 SAAADI come from the germline V gene. The CDR3 is CASSELGVSYNEQFF. Written as DNA, the CDR3 is TGCGCCAGCAGTGAGTTGGGGGTGTCCTACAATGAGCAGTTCTTC.